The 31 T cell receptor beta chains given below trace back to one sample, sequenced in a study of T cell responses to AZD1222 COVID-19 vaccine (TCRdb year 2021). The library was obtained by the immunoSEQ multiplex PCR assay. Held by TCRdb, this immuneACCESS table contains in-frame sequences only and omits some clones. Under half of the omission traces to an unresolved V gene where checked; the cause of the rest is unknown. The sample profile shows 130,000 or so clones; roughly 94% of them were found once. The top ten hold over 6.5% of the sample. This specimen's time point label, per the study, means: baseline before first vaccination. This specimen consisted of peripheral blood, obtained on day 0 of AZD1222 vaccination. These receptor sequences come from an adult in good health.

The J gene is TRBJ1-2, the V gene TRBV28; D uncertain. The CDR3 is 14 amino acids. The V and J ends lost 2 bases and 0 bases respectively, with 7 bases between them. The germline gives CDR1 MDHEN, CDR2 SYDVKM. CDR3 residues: CASSLSSSNYGYTF. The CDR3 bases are TGTGCCAGCAGTTTAAGTTCCTCTAACTATGGCTACACCTTC.

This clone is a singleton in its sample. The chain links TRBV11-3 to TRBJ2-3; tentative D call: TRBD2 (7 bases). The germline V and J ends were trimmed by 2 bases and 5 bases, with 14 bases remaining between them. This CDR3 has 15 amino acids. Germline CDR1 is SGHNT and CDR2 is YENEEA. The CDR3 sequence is CASSLRGAGGDTQYF. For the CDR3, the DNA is TGTGCCAGCAGCTTACGGGGGGCAGGAGGAGATACGCAGTATTTT. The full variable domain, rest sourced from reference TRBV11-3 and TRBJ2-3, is EAGVVQSPRYKIIEKKQPVAFWCNPISGHNTLYWYLQNLGQGPELLIRYENEEAVDDSQLPKDRFSAERLKGVDSTLKIQPAELGDSAVYLCASSLRGAGGDTQYFGPGTRLTVL.

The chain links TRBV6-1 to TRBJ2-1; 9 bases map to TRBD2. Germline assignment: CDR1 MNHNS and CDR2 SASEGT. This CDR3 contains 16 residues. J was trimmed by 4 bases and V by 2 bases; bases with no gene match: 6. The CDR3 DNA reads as TGTGCCAGCAGTGAATACAGGACTAGCGTTTACAATGAGCAGTTCTTC. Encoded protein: CASSEYRTSVYNEQFF.

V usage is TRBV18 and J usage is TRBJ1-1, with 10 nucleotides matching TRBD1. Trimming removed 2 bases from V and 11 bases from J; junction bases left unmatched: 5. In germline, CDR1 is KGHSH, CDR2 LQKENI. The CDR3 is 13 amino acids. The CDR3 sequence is CASSPGTGVFAFF. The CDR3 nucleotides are TGTGCCAGCTCACCAGGGACAGGGGTTTTCGCTTTCTTT.

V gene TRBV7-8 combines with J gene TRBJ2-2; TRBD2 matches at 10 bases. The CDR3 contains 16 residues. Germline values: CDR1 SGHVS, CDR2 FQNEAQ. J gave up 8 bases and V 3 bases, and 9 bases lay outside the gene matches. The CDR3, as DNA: TGTGCCAGCAGCTTCGGTCTAGCGGGAGTCTCGGGGGAGCTGTTTTTT. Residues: CASSFGLAGVSGELFF.

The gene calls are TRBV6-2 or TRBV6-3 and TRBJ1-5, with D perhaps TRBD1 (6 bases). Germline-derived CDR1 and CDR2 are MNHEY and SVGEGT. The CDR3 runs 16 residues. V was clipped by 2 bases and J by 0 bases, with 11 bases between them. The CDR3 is CASSYPGTFSNQPQHF. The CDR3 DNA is TGTGCCAGCAGTTACCCAGGGACATTTAGCAATCAGCCCCAGCATTTT.

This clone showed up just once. CDR3 protein: CASSLDITAGSYNEQFF. Here the CDR3 DNA reads TGCGCCAGCAGCCTTGATATAACGGCAGGTTCCTACAATGAGCAGTTCTTC. The chain combines TRBV4-1 with TRBJ2-1; D not resolved. Trimming took 4 bases from V and 1 from J, leaving 17 bases between them. Germline V gene data show CDR1 as MGHRA and CDR2 as YSYEKL. The CDR3 consists of 17 residues.

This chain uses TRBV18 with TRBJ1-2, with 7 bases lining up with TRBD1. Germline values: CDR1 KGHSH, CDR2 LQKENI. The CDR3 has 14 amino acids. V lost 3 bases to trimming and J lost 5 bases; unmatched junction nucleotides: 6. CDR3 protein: CASSPDRSTYGYTF. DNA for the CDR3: TGTGCCAGCTCACCGGACAGGTCAACTTATGGCTACACCTTC.

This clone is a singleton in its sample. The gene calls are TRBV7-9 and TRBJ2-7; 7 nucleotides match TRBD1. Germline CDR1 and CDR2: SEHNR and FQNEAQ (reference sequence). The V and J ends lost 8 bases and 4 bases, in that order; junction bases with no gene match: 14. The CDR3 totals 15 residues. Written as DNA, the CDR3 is TGTGCCAGCCTCCTCCCGGGACAGTCGATATACGAGCAGTACTTC. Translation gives CASLLPGQSIYEQYF.

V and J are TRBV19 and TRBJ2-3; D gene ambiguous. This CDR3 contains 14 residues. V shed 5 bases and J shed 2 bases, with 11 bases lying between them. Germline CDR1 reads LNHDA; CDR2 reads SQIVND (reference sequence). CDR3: CASSLTHTTDTQYF. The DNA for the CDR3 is TGTGCCAGTAGTCTTACCCATACCACAGATACGCAGTATTTT.

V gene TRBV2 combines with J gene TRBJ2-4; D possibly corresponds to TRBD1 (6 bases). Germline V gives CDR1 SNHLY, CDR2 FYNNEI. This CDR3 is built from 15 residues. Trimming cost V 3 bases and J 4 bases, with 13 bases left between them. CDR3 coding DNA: TGTGCCAGCAGTGAGTTGGGGGCGCCTAAAAACATTCAGTACTTC. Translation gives CASSELGAPKNIQYF. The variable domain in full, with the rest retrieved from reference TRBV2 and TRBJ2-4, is EPEVTQTPSHQVTQMGQEVILRCVPISNHLYFYWYRQILGQKVEFLVSFYNNEISEKSEIFDDQFSVERPDGSNFTLKIRSTKLEDSAMYFCASSELGAPKNIQYFGAGTRLSVL.

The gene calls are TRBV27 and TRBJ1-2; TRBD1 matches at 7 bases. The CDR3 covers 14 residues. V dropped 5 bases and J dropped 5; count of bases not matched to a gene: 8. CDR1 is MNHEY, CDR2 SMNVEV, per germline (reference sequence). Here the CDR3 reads CASSLKQGPYGYTF. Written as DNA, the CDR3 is TGTGCCAGCAGTCTTAAACAGGGGCCGTATGGCTACACCTTC.

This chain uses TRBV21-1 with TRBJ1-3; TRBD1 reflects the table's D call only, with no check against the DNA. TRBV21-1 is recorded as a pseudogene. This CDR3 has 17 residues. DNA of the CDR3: TGTGCCAGCAGCAAACTTTCTCGGCAGGGGAATCGAAACACCATATATTTT. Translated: CASSKLSRQGNRNTIYF.

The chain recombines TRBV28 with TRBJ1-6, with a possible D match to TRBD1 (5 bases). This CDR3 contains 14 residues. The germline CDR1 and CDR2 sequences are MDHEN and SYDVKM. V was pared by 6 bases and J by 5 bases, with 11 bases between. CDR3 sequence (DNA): TGTGCCAGCAGGGTGGGGGACCATAATTCACCCCTCCACTTT. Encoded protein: CASRVGDHNSPLHF.

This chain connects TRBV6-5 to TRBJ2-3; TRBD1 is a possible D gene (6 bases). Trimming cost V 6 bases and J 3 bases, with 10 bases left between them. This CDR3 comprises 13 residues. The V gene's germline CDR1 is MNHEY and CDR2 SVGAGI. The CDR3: CASSRGVTDTQYF. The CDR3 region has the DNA TGTGCCAGCAGCAGGGGAGTAACAGATACGCAGTATTTT.

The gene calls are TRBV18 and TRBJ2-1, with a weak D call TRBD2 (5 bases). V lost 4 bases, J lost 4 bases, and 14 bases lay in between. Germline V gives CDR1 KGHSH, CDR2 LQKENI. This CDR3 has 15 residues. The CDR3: CASSLHPLAYNEQFF. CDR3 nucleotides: TGTGCCAGCTCACTACACCCTCTAGCATACAATGAGCAGTTCTTC.

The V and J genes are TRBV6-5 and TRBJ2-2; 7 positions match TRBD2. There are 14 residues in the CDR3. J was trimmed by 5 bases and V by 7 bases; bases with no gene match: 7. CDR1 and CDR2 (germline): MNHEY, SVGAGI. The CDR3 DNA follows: TGTGCCAGCAAAAGTGCCGGGAGGACCGGGGAGCTGTTTTTT. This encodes CASKSAGRTGELFF.

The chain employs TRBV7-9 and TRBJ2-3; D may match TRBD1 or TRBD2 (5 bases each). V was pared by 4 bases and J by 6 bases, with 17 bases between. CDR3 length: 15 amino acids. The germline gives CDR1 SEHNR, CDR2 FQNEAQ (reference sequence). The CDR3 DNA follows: TGTGCCAGCAGCTCGTCCGGGACCGCAGTGGATACGCAGTATTTT. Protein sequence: CASSSSGTAVDTQYF.

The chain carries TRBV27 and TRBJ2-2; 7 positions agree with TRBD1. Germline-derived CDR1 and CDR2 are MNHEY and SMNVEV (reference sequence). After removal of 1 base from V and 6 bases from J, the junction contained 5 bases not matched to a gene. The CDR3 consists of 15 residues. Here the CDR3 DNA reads TGTGCCAGCAGTTTATACCCTGACAGGGCCGGGGAGCTGTTTTTT. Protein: CASSLYPDRAGELFF.

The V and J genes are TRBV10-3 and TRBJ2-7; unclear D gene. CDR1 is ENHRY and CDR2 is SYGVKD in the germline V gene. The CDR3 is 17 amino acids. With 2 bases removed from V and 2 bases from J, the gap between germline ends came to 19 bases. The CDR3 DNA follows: TGTGCCATCAGTGAGCTGGTAGCCCTTCAAACCACCTACGAGCAGTACTTC. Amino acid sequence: CAISELVALQTTYEQYF.

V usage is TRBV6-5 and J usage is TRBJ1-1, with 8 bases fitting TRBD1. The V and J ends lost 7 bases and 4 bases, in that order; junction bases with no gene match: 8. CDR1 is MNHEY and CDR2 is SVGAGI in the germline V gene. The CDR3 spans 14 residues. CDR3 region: CASTQQGGVTEAFF. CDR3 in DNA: TGTGCCAGCACCCAACAGGGGGGAGTCACTGAAGCTTTCTTT.

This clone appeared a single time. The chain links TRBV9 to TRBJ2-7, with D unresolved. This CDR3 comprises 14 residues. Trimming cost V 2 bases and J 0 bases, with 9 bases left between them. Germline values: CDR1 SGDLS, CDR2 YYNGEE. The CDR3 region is CASSVTASSYEQYF. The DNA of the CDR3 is TGTGCCAGCAGCGTGACCGCTAGCTCCTACGAGCAGTACTTC.

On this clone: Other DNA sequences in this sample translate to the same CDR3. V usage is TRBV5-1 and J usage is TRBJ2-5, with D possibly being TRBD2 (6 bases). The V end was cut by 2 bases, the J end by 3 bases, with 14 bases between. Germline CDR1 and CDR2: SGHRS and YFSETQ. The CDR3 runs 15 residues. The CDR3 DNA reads TGCGCCAGCAGCTTAGGACTTACGGGAGAAGAGACCCAGTACTTC. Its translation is CASSLGLTGEETQYF.

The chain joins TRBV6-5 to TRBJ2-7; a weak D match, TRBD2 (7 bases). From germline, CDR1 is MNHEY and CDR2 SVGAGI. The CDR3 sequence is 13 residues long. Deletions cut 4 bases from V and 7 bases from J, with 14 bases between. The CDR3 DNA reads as TGTGCCAGCAGTTCACTCAGGGGAGGGGAGCAGTACTTC. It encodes CASSSLRGGEQYF.

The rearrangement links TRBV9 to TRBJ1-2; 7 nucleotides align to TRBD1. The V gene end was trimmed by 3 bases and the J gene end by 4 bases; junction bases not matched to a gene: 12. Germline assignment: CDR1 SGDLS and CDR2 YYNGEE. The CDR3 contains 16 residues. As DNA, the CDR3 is TGTGCCAGCAGCGGACATGGGACCACAGGGGCCTATGGCTACACCTTC. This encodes CASSGHGTTGAYGYTF.

CDR3 bases: TGTGCCAGCAGTTTAAGGTGGCAGGACGAGCAGTACTTC. This gives the protein CASSLRWQDEQYF. V and J are TRBV27 and TRBJ2-7; no firm D call. The ends were cut back, 2 bases at V and 5 bases at J, with 10 bases in the middle. This CDR3 has 13 residues. Germline V gives CDR1 MNHEY, CDR2 SMNVEV (reference sequence).

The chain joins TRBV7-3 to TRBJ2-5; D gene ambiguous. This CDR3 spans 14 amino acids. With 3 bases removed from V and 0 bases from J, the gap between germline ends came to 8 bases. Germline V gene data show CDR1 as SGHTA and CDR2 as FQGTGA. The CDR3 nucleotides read TGTGCCAGCAGCTTCGCCGGTAACCAAGAGACCCAGTACTTC. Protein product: CASSFAGNQETQYF.

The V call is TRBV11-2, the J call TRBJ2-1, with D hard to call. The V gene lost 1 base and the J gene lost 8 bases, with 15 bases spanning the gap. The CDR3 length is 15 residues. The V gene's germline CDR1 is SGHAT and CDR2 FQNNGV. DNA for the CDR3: TGTGCCAGCAGCTTAGCGCGAGGCTTTCGGGATGAGCAGTTCTTC. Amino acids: CASSLARGFRDEQFF.

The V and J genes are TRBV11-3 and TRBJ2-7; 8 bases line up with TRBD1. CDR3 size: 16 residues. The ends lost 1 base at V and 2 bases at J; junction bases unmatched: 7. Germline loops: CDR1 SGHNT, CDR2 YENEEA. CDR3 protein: CASSLGRDRGPYEQYF. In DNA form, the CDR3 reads TGTGCCAGCAGCTTAGGCCGAGACAGGGGCCCCTACGAGCAGTACTTC.

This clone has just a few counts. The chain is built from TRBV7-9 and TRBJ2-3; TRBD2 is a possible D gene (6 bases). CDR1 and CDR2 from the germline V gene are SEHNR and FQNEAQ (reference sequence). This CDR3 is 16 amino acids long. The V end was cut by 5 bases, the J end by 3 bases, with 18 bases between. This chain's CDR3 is CASSLPPGVWTDTQYF. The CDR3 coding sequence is TGTGCCAGCAGCCTCCCCCCGGGGGTTTGGACAGATACGCAGTATTTT. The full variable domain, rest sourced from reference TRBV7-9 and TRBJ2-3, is DTGVSQNPRHKITKRGQNVTFRCDPISEHNRLYWYRQTLGQGPEFLTYFQNEAQLEKSRLLSDRFSAERPKGSFSTLEIQRTEQGDSAMYLCASSLPPGVWTDTQYFGPGTRLTVL.

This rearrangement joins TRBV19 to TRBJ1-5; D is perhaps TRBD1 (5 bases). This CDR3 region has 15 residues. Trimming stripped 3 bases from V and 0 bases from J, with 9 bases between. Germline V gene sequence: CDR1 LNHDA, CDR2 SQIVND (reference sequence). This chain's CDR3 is CASSIQGHSNQPQHF. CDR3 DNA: TGTGCCAGTAGTATCCAGGGTCATAGCAATCAGCCCCAGCATTTT.